These T cell receptor beta chains were read from a single sample in a study of control samples from healthy donors and cancer patients. TCRdb's copy holds only in-frame clones and misses some; the assay was immunoSEQ multiplex PCR. The table has about 150,000 clones, 70% to 90% seen once. The sequenced sample consisted of blood. The source of these receptors is a man between 18 and 35 years old in good health. Both conserved end residues are part of each CDR3. The D gene is left open where the match is weak. Some rows mark clone size as missing; the rest say once, few, many or name a class of expanded clone.

clone_size | d_call | j_call | v_call | cdr3_nt | cdr3_aa
- | - | TRBJ1-3 | TRBV5-1 | TGCGCCAGCAGCTTGAATGGGGGAGCCTCTGGAAACACCATATATTTT | CASSLNGGASGNTIYF
- | - | TRBJ2-6 | TRBV7-2 | TGTGCCAGCAGCTTAGCAAAGTGGGGAGAAACTGACTCTGGGGCCAACGTCCTGACTTTC | CASSLAKWGETDSGANVLTF
- | - | TRBJ2-5 | TRBV5-1 | TGCGCCAGCAGCCCGGACGAAGACAGGTCCCAAGAGACCCAGTACTTC | CASSPDEDRSQETQYF
- | - | TRBJ2-5 | TRBV2 | TGTGCCAGCAGTGAGGGAGGCCAGATAGAGACCCAGTACTTC | CASSEGGQIETQYF
- | - | TRBJ1-1 | TRBV5-1 | TGCGCCAGCAGCTGGGTGGATCTCCGAGGAGCTTTCTTT | CASSWVDLRGAFF
- | - | TRBJ2-6 | TRBV7-3 | TGTGCCAGCAGTCTCTCAGGGGTTGATCGCTCTGGGGCCAACGTCCTGACTTTC | CASSLSGVDRSGANVLTF
- | - | TRBJ2-2 | TRBV7-3 | TGTGCCAGCAGCTTAGAGACAGTTACGAACACCGGGGAGCTGTTTTTT | CASSLETVTNTGELFF
once | - | TRBJ1-4 | TRBV2 | TGTGCCAGCAGTTCCTCGGGGCGTTCTGAAAAACTGTTTTTT | CASSSSGRSEKLFF
- | TRBD1 | TRBJ1-2 | TRBV6-2/TRBV6-3 | TGTGCCAGCAGTTACGGGGGACAGCTCTATGGCTACACCTTC | CASSYGGQLYGYTF
once | - | TRBJ2-7 | TRBV3-1/TRBV3-2 | TGTGCCAGCAGCCCCCCTACCGGACGGACCTACGAGCAGTACTTC | CASSPPTGRTYEQYF
- | - | TRBJ2-7 | TRBV11-2 | TGTGCCAGCAGCCCGCTGCGGGGTAACCGTTTCGTGCAGTACTTC | CASSPLRGNRFVQYF
- | TRBD1 | TRBJ1-6 | TRBV9 | TGTGCCAGCAGCAGGGGGCAATGGAGACAGACTAATTCACCCCTCCACTTT | CASSRGQWRQTNSPLHF
- | - | TRBJ1-1 | TRBV7-3 | TGTGCCAGCAGCTTATCTGAGAGGGTTAGCACTGAAGCTTTCTTT | CASSLSERVSTEAFF
once | TRBD1 | TRBJ1-2 | TRBV24-1 | TGTGCCACCAGTGAGCGGACAGGCTATGGCTACACCTTC | CATSERTGYGYTF
- | - | TRBJ2-3 | TRBV24-1 | TGTGCCACCGGTGTCAGAGGCTCTAGCACAGATACGCAGTATTTT | CATGVRGSSTDTQYF
- | - | TRBJ2-1 | TRBV7-9 | TGTGCCAGCAGCTTGTTACAGATCGATGAGCAGTTCTTC | CASSLLQIDEQFF